The 3 T cell receptor beta chains presented below share a single source sample, sequenced in a study of cytomegalovirus exposure and HLA in healthy donors. The method was immunoSEQ multiplex PCR; TCRdb's version includes in-frame clones alone and lacks a portion of them. This table has nearly 80,000 clones, 93% appearing once. Material for sequencing was PBMCs. These receptors originate from a woman aged 25 to 39 in good health and CMV-seronegative.

The chain combines TRBV27 with TRBJ1-5; D gene uncertain. This CDR3 spans 14 amino acids. The V gene's germline CDR1 is MNHEY and CDR2 SMNVEV (reference sequence). V lost 3 bases and J 1 base, leaving 7 bases between the germline ends. In DNA, the CDR3 is TGTGCCAGCAGTTTCGGAGGAAGCAATCAGCCCCAGCATTTT. It codes for CASSFGGSNQPQHF.

The chain recombines TRBV7-9 with TRBJ1-1, with 10 bases identical to TRBD1. This CDR3 region has 14 residues. V lost 3 bases to trimming and J lost 6 bases; unmatched junction nucleotides: 4. The V gene's germline CDR1 is SEHNR and CDR2 FQNEAQ (reference sequence). The CDR3 sequence: CASSFGTGDAEAFF. CDR3 sequence (DNA): TGTGCCAGCAGCTTCGGGACAGGGGACGCTGAAGCTTTCTTT.

The chain links TRBV29-1 to TRBJ1-1, with D unresolved. The CDR3 has 12 residues. Germline loops: CDR1 SQVTM, CDR2 ANQGSEA. Trimming cost V 7 bases and J 0 bases, with 9 bases left between them. CDR3 in amino acids: CSGKRMNTEAFF. Written as DNA, the CDR3 is TGCAGCGGAAAGAGAATGAACACTGAAGCTTTCTTT.